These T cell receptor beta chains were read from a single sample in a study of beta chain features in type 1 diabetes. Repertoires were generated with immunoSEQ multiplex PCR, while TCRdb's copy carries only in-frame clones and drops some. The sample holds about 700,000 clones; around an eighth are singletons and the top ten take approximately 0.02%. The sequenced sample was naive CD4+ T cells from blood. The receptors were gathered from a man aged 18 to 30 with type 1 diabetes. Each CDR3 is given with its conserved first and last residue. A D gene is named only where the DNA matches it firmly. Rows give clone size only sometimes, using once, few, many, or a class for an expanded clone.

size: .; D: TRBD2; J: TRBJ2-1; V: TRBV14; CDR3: CASSPQTSGEQFF; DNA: TGTGCCAGCAGTCCTCAGACTAGCGGTGAGCAGTTCTTC
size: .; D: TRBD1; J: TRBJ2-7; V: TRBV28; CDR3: CASSSGQGAYEQYF; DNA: TGTGCCAGCAGTTCGGGGCAGGGGGCCTACGAGCAGTACTTC
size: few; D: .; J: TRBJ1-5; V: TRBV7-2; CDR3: CASSLYPYSNQPQHF; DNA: TGTGCCAGCAGCTTATATCCCTATAGCAATCAGCCCCAGCATTTT
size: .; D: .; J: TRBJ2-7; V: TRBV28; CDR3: CASSLSWRAYEQYF; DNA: TGTGCCAGCAGTTTAAGTTGGCGGGCCTACGAGCAGTACTTC
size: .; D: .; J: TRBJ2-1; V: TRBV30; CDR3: CAWSVRSDFYNEQFF; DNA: TGTGCCTGGAGTGTACGATCGGACTTCTACAATGAGCAGTTCTTC
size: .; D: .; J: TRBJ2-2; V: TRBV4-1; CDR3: CASSQAPRHHGNTGELFF; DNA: TGCGCCAGCAGCCAAGCCCCGAGGCATCATGGGAACACCGGGGAGCTGTTTTTT
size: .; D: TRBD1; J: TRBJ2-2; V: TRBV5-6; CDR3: CASSTGTVWSGHLIGELFF; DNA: TGTGCCAGCAGCACCGGGACAGTTTGGTCTGGCCATCTAATCGGGGAGCTGTTTTTT
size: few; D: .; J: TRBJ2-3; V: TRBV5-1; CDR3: CASSISGSTDTQYF; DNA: TGCGCCAGCAGCATTAGCGGCTCCACAGATACGCAGTATTTT
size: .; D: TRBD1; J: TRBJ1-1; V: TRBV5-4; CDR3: CASSIQGALSTEAFF; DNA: TGTGCCAGCAGTATACAGGGGGCGCTGAGCACTGAAGCTTTCTTT
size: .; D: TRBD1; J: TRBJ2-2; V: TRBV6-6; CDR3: CASSSNRGNTGELFF; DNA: TGTGCCAGCAGTTCCAACAGGGGGAACACCGGGGAGCTGTTTTTT
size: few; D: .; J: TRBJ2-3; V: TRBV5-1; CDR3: CASSLATGTDTQYF; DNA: TGCGCCAGCAGCTTGGCCACAGGGACAGATACGCAGTATTTT
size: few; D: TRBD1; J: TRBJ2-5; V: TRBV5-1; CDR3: CASSLNGQEQETQYF; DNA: TGCGCCAGCAGCTTGAACGGACAGGAGCAAGAGACCCAGTACTTC
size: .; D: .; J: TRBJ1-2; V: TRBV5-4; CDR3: CASRLQGSDNYGYTF; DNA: TGTGCCAGCAGATTACAGGGCAGTGATAACTATGGCTACACCTTC
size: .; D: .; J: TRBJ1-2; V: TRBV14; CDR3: CASSQGSGASYGYTF; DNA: TGTGCCAGCAGCCAAGGGTCCGGGGCCTCATATGGCTACACCTTC
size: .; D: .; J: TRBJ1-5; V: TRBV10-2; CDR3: CASTAGNQPQHF; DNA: TGCGCCAGCACGGCAGGCAATCAGCCCCAGCATTTT
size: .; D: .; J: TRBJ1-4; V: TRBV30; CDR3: CAWIGSEKLFF; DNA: TGTGCCTGGATCGGAAGTGAAAAACTGTTTTTT
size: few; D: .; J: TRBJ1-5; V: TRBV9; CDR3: CASSVEGNRNQPQHF; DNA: TGTGCCAGCAGCGTAGAAGGAAATCGCAATCAGCCCCAGCATTTT
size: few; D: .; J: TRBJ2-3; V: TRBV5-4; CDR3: CASSMRVQMSTDTQYF; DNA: TGTGCCAGCAGCATGCGGGTCCAGATGAGCACAGATACGCAGTATTTT
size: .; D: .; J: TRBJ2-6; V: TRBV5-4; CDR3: CASSLVGVGANVLTF; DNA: TGTGCCAGCAGCTTGGTCGGGGTCGGGGCCAACGTCCTGACTTTC
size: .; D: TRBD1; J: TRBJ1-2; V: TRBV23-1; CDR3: CASSPYRGLYYGYTF; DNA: TGCGCCAGCAGTCCATACAGGGGGCTGTACTATGGCTACACCTTC
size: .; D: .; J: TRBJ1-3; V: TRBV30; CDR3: CAWSGGVGNTIYF; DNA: TGTGCCTGGAGCGGGGGCGTTGGAAACACCATATATTTT
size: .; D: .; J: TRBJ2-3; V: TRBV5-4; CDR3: CASSSRPSTDTQYF; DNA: TGTGCCAGCAGCTCCCGTCCTAGCACAGATACGCAGTATTTT
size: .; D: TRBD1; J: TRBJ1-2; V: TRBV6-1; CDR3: CASSEMRQGSYGYTF; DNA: TGTGCCAGCAGTGAAATGAGACAGGGGTCTTATGGCTACACCTTC
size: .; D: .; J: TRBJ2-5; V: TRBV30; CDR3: CAWSAPTGLETQYF; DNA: TGTGCCTGGAGTGCCCCAACAGGGCTAGAGACCCAGTACTTC
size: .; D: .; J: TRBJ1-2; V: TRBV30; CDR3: CAWSELRHGYTF; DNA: TGTGCCTGGAGTGAATTGAGGCATGGCTACACCTTC
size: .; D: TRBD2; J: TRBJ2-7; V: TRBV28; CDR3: CASSGTGLAGYEQYF; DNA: TGTGCCAGCAGTGGGACCGGACTAGCGGGGTACGAGCAGTACTTC
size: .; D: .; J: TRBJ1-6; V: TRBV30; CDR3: CAWRTEEFSPLHF; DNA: TGTGCCTGGCGGACAGAAGAATTTTCACCCCTCCACTTT
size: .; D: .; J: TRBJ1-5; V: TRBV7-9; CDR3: CASSLGAGSYPHQPQHF; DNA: TGTGCCAGCAGCTTAGGGGCAGGGTCCTACCCCCATCAGCCCCAGCATTTT
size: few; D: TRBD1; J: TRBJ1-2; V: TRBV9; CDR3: CASSPGTVEGYTF; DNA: TGTGCCAGCAGCCCAGGGACAGTGGAGGGCTACACCTTC
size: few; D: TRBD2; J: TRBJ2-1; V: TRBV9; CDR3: CASSVVGIGLVGNEQFF; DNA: TGTGCCAGCAGCGTAGTCGGAATAGGACTAGTGGGCAATGAGCAGTTCTTC
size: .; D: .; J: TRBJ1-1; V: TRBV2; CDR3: CASNDGEGAEAFF; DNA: TGTGCCAGCAATGACGGTGAAGGGGCTGAAGCTTTCTTT
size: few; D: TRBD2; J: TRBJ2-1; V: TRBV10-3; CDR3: CATTGLADNEQFF; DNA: TGTGCCACCACGGGACTAGCAGACAATGAGCAGTTCTTC
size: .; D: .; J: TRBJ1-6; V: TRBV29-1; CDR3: CSVTVTTGSPLHF; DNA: TGCAGCGTGACGGTAACAACGGGCTCACCCCTCCACTTT
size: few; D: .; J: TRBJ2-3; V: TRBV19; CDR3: CASSQPGTDTQYF; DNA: TGTGCCAGTAGTCAGCCGGGGACAGATACGCAGTATTTT
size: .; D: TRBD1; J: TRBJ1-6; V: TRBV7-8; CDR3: CASRDRVGSPLHF; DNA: TGTGCCAGCAGGGACAGGGTGGGCTCACCCCTCCACTTT
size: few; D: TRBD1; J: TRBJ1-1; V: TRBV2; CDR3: CASSDGTGAAFF; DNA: TGTGCCAGCAGTGATGGGACAGGGGCGGCTTTCTTT